This T cell receptor beta chain is from a study of CD8 T cells in ankylosing spondylitis. Points from the study as a whole: In the blood and synovial fluid of reactive arthritis, some motif variants had been previously reported.

Of note for this clonotype: Its antigen is undetermined.

MiXCR, applied by TCRdb to the 5' RACE reads, yields one record per CDR3 protein. The top ten hold less than 35% of the sample, which has 250,000 to 300,000 distinct CDR3 sequences, over 15% seen once. Sequenced input: blood, either unsorted or a sorted T cell fraction (not recorded which). The receptor's source is a male donor with ankylosing spondylitis or in good health (not recorded which).

CDR3 loop: CASSLLAGPYEQYF. The CDR3 DNA reads as TGTGCCAGCAGCTTACTAGCGGGCCCCTACGAGCAGTACTTC. The rearrangement links TRBV7-3 to TRBJ2-7; 8 nucleotides align to TRBD2. Germline V gene lookup returns CDR1 SGHTA and CDR2 FQGTGA. V trimming: 2 bases; J trimming: 2 bases; junction bases outside the gene matches: 2. CDR3 length: 14 residues.